This T cell receptor beta chain is drawn from a study of blood T cells in healthy people across ages. This CDR3 is built from 14 residues. Trimming shortened V by 6 bases and J by 0 bases, and 12 bases separated the two germline ends. Germline V lookup: CDR1 SQVTM, CDR2 ANQGSEA. The authors ran a second PCR of 7 to 11 cycles using a sample-barcoded 5' primer and a J-beta primer mix. TCRdb processed the 5' RACE reads anew with MiXCR; each CDR3 protein has one entry. The table includes 750,000 or so distinct CDR3 sequences, around 25% detected once. This clonotype has only a few counts. This sample was shared with a second study, whose subject was T cells of mothers and their children.

This chain joins TRBV29-1 and TRBJ2-1, with D uncertain. The receptor was derived from a boy aged 5-17 years in good health. Sequenced input: blood. CDR3 nucleotides: TGCAGCGTACCCTCGAATGCCTCCTACAATGAGCAGTTCTTC. The encoded protein is CSVPSNASYNEQFF.